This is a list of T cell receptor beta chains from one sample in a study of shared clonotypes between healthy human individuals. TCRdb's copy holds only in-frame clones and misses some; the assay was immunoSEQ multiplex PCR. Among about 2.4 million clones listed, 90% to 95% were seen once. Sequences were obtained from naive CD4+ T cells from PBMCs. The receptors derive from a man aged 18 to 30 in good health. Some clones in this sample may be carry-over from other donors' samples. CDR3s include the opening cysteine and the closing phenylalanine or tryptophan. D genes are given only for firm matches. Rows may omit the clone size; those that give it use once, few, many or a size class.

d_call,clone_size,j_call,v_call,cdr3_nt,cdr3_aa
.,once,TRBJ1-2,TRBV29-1,TGCAGCGTTGGGCGTCAGACAGCCTTCTATGGCTACACCTTC,CSVGRQTAFYGYTF
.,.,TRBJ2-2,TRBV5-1,TGCGCCACGGGACAGAACACCGGGGAGCTGTTTTTT,CATGQNTGELFF
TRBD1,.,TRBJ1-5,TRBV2,TGTGCCAGTCAGGACAGGGGGCAACAGCCCCAGCATTTT,CASQDRGQQPQHF
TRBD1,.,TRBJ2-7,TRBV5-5,TGTGCCAGCAGCCCCGGACAGGAGAGGTACGAGCAGTACTTC,CASSPGQERYEQYF
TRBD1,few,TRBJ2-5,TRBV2,TGTGCCAGCAGTATGCAGGGGGCAGGGGAGACCCAGTACTTC,CASSMQGAGETQYF
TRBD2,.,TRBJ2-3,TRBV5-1,TGCGCCAGCAGCTTGGGAGTCGGCGGGGGTTTGGATACGCAGTATTTT,CASSLGVGGGLDTQYF
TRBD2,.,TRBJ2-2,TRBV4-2,TGTGCCAGCAGCCACCTAATAGCGGGGGCGAACACCGGGGAGCTGTTTTTT,CASSHLIAGANTGELFF
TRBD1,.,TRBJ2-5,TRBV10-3,TGTGCCATCAGGCCGGGACAGGGGGCTTGGGAGCAGTACTTC,CAIRPGQGAWEQYF
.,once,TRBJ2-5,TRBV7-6,TGTGCCAGCAGCTTGGAAACTAGACCCACGGAGACCCAGTACTTC,CASSLETRPTETQYF
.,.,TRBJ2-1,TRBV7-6,TGTGCCAGCGGCAATAGGCTCCCCAATGAGCAGTTCTTC,CASGNRLPNEQFF
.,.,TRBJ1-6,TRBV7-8,TGTGCCAGCAGCTTAGAACCAGGGACGGATTCACCCCTCCACTTT,CASSLEPGTDSPLHF
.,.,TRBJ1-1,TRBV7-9,TGTGCCAGCAGCTTAGTAATGGGTAACACTGAAGCTTTCTTT,CASSLVMGNTEAFF
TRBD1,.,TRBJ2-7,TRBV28,TGTGCCAGCAGTTTAGGGGTGTGGGGACAGGACGAGCAGTACTTC,CASSLGVWGQDEQYF
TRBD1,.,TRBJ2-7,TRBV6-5,TGTGCCAGCAGCTCAGGGGACAGGGGGTGGGAGCAGTACTTC,CASSSGDRGWEQYF
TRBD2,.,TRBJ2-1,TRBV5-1,TGCGCCAGCAGCTTGGCCCCTAGCGGATACAATGAGCAGTTCTTC,CASSLAPSGYNEQFF
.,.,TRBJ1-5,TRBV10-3,TGTGCCATCGCGGGAACGGATAGTCAGCCCCAGCATTTT,CAIAGTDSQPQHF
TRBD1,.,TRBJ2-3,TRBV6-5,TGTGCCAGCAGAAGGGGGCAATTTTTTGCAGATACGCAGTATTTT,CASRRGQFFADTQYF
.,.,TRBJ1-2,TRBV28,TGTGCCAGCAGCCTCCCCTCAACCGGACAGAACTATGGCTACACCTTC,CASSLPSTGQNYGYTF
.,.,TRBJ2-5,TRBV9,TGTGCCAGCAGCGTAGCCAGGGGCCAAGAGACCCAGTACTTC,CASSVARGQETQYF
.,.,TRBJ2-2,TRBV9,TGTGCCAGCAGCGTCCGGGGATCGAACACCGGGGAGCTGTTTTTT,CASSVRGSNTGELFF
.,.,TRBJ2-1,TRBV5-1,TGCGCCAGCAGCTCAGTTCCCGACAATGAGCAGTTCTTC,CASSSVPDNEQFF
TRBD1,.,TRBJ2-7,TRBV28,TGTGCCAGCAGTCTCCCGACAGGGACCTACGAGCAGTACTTC,CASSLPTGTYEQYF
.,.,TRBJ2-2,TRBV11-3,TGTGCCAGCAGCTTCAGCGCCGGGGAGCTGTTTTTT,CASSFSAGELFF
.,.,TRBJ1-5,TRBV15,TGTGCCACCACCGCCGGACCTTATAGCAATCAGCCCCAGCATTTT,CATTAGPYSNQPQHF
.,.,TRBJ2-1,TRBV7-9,TGTGCCAGCAGCTTAGGTCACAATGAGCAGTTCTTC,CASSLGHNEQFF
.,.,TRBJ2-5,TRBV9,TGTGCCAGCAGCGTAGCCGGGTGGGAGACCCAGTACTTC,CASSVAGWETQYF
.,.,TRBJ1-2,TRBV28,TGTGCCAGCAGTCCCAATCCTAGCCGCACTAACTATGGCTACACCTTC,CASSPNPSRTNYGYTF
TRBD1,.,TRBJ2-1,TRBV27,TGTGCCAGCAGTTTAATGGGACAGGACAATGAGCAGTTCTTC,CASSLMGQDNEQFF
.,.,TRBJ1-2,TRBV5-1,TGCGCCAGCAGCTTGGGCCGTAACGGCTACACCTTC,CASSLGRNGYTF
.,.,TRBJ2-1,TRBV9,TGTGCCAGCAGCGTAGCCTCAGGGACCCCGGTCGATGAGCAGTTCTTC,CASSVASGTPVDEQFF
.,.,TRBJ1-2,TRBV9,TGTGCCAGCAGCGTAGAAGGACAGCCGGGCCCAGGCTACACCTTC,CASSVEGQPGPGYTF
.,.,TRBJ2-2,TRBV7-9,TGTGCCAGCAGCTTATTCCCCAGAAGTACCGGGGAGCTGTTTTTT,CASSLFPRSTGELFF
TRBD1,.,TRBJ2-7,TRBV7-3,TGTGCCAGCAGCTTACTTCCGGACAGGGGCCACAACGAGCAGTACTTC,CASSLLPDRGHNEQYF
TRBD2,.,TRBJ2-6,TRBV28,TGTGCCAGCGGTCGTGCTAGCGGGATTTTCTCTGGGGCCAACGTCCTGACTTTC,CASGRASGIFSGANVLTF
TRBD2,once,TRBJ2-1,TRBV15,TGTGCCACCGAATTTTGGGGGGGCAATGAGCAGTTCTTC,CATEFWGGNEQFF
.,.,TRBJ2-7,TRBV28,TGTGCCAGCAGTCTCGTACTAGCCGCCTACGAGCAGTACTTC,CASSLVLAAYEQYF
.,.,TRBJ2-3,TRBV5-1,TGCGCCAGCAGCTTGGGCCTGGGACTCACAGATACGCAGTATTTT,CASSLGLGLTDTQYF
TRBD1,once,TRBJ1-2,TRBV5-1,TGCGCCAGCAGCGTCAACAGGGGTGCGGATGGATCGAACACCTTC,CASSVNRGADGSNTF
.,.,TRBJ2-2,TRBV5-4,TGTGCCAGCAGCCCGGGCGCCCCTGGCACCGGGGAGCTGTTTTTT,CASSPGAPGTGELFF
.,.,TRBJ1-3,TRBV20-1,TGCAGTGGGGTCCTTGGAGGCACCATATATTTT,CSGVLGGTIYF
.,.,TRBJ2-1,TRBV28,TGTGCCAGCACCAGCCTTTTCCTAATGATGCAGTTCTTC,CASTSLFLMMQFF
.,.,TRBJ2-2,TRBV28,TGTGCCAGCAGTTTGATCCGGGAGCTGTTTTTT,CASSLIRELFF
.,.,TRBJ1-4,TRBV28,TGTGCCAGCAGGTCGGACCCAAGGGCTTTGGAAAAACTGTTTTTT,CASRSDPRALEKLFF
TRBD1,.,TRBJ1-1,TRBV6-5,TGTGCCAGCAGACACAGGGGTCATGTCACTGAAGCTTTCTTT,CASRHRGHVTEAFF
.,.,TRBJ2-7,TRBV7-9,TGTGCCAGCAGTCGGGACACGTCCTACGAGCAGTACTTC,CASSRDTSYEQYF
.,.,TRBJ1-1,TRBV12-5,TGTGCTAGTGGCTCGACGGTTATGAACACTGAAGCTTTCTTT,CASGSTVMNTEAFF
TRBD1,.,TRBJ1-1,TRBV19,TGTGCCACTGCCGGGACAGGGACGTACACTGAAGCTTTCTTT,CATAGTGTYTEAFF